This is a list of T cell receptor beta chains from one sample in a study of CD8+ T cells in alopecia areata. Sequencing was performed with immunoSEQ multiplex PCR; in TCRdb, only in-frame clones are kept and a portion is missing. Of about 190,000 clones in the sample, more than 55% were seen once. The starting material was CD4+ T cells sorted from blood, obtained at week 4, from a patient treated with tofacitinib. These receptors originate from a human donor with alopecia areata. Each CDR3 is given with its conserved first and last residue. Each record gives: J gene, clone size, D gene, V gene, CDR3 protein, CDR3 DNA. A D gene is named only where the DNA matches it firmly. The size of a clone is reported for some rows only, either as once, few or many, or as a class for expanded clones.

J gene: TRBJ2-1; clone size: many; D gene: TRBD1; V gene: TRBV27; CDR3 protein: CASTGGNSNEQFF; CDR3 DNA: TGTGCCAGCACAGGGGGAAATTCCAATGAGCAGTTCTTC
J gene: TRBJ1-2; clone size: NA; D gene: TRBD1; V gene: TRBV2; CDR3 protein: CASSRDREEVYGYTF; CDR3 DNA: TGTGCCAGCAGCCGGGACAGGGAAGAAGTCTATGGCTACACCTTC
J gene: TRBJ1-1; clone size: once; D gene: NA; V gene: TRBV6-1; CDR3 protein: CASSPGTGMNTEAFF; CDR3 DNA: TGTGCCAGCAGTCCCGGGACGGGGATGAACACTGAAGCTTTCTTT
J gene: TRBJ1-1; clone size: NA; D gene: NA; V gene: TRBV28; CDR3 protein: CASSSSGGNRAFF; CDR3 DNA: TGTGCCAGCAGTTCTTCCGGGGGCAACCGAGCTTTCTTT
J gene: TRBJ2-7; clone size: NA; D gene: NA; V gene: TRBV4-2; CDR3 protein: CASSQVGRVLSYEQYF; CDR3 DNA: TGTGCCAGCAGCCAAGTTGGGCGGGTCCTTTCCTACGAGCAGTACTTC
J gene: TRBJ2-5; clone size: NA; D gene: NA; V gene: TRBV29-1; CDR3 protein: CSFRLGAVQYF; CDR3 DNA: TGCAGCTTCCGATTGGGCGCCGTCCAGTACTTC
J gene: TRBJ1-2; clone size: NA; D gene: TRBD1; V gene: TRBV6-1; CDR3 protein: CASSGRDREASGYTF; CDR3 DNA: TGTGCCAGCAGTGGCAGGGACAGGGAAGCCTCTGGCTACACCTTC
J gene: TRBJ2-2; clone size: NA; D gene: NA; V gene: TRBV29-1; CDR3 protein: CSVRGGAGELFF; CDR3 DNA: TGCAGCGTTCGAGGGGGAGCCGGGGAGCTGTTTTTT
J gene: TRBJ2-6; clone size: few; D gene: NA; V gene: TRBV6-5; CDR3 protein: CASSYPTAGANVLTF; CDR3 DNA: TGTGCCAGCAGTTACCCCACGGCTGGGGCCAACGTCCTGACTTTC
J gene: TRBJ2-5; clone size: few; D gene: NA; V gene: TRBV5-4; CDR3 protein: CASSFGQTQETQYF; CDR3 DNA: TGTGCCAGCAGCTTCGGGCAGACCCAAGAGACCCAGTACTTC
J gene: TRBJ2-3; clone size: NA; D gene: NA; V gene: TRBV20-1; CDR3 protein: CSARPLDTQYF; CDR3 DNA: TGCAGTGCTAGACCTCTGGATACGCAGTATTTT
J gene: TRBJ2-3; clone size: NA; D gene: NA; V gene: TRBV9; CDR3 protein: CASSVGTTTDTQYF; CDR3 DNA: TGTGCCAGCAGCGTAGGGACTACCACAGATACGCAGTATTTT
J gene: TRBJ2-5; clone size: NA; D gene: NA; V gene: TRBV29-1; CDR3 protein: CSVGETQYF; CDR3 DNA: TGCAGCGTGGGGGAGACCCAGTACTTC
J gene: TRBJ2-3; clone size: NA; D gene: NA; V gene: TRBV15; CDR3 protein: CATSRHLDTQYF; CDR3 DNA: TGTGCCACCAGCAGACACCTAGATACGCAGTATTTT
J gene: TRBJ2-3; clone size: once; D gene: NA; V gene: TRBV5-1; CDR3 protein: CASTIQGNTDTQYF; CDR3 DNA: TGCGCCAGCACAATCCAGGGGAACACAGATACGCAGTATTTT
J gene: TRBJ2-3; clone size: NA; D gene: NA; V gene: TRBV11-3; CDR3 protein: CASSPGGTDTQYF; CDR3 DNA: TGTGCCAGCAGCCCGGGGGGCACAGATACGCAGTATTTT
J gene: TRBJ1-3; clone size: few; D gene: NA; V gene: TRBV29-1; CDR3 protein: CSVEDQNGAHGNTIYF; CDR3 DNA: TGCAGCGTTGAAGATCAAAATGGGGCTCACGGAAACACCATATATTTT
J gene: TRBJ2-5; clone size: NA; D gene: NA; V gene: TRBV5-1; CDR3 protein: CASWRDSQETQYF; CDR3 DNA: TGCGCCAGCTGGCGGGACTCTCAAGAGACCCAGTACTTC
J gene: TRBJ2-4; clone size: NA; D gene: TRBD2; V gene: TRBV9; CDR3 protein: CASSRNLAGGAKNIQYF; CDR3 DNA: TGTGCCAGCAGCCGAAATCTAGCGGGAGGGGCCAAAAACATTCAGTACTTC
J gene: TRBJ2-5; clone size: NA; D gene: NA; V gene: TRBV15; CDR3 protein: CATSRTTGAAETQYF; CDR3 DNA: TGTGCCACCAGCAGAACAACGGGGGCAGCAGAGACCCAGTACTTC
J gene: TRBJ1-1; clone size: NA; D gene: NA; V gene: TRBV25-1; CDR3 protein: CASSEATVNTEAFF; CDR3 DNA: TGTGCCAGCAGTGAGGCAACGGTTAACACTGAAGCTTTCTTT
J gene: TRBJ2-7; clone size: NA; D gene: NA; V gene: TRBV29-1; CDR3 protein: CSVRNQGINYEQYF; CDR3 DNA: TGCAGCGTTAGGAACCAGGGGATCAACTACGAGCAGTACTTC
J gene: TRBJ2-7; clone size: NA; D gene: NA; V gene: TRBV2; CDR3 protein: CASSENEQYF; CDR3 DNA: TGTGCCAGCAGTGAAAACGAGCAGTACTTC
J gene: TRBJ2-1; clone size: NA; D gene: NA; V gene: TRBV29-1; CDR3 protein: CSVTRRRNEQFF; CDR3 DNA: TGCAGCGTGACAAGGAGGCGCAATGAGCAGTTCTTC
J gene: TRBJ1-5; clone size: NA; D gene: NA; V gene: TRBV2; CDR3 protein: CASSEYRRDQPQHF; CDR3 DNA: TGTGCCAGCAGTGAATACAGACGGGATCAGCCCCAGCATTTT
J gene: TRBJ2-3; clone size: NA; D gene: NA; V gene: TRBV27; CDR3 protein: CASSFTGTDTQYF; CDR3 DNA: TGTGCCAGCAGTTTTACCGGCACAGATACGCAGTATTTT
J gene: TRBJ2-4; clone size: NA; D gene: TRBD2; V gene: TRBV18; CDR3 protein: CASSGLSGSRDIQYF; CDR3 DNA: TGTGCCAGCTCAGGCCTTAGCGGGAGCCGAGACATTCAGTACTTC
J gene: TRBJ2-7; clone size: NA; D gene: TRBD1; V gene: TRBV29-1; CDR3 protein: CSVEGGQGSYEQYF; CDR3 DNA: TGCAGCGTTGAGGGTGGACAGGGGTCTTACGAGCAGTACTTC
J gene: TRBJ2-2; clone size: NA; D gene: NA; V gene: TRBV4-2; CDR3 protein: CASSQAGKDGELFF; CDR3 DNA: TGTGCCAGCAGCCAAGCCGGAAAGGACGGGGAGCTGTTTTTT
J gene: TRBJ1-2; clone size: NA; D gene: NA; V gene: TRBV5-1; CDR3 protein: CASSHRGGYTF; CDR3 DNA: TGCGCCAGCAGCCATAGGGGAGGCTACACCTTC
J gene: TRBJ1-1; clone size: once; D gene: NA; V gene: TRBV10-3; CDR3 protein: CAISDRKNTEAFF; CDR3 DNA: TGTGCCATCAGTGATCGAAAGAACACTGAAGCTTTCTTT